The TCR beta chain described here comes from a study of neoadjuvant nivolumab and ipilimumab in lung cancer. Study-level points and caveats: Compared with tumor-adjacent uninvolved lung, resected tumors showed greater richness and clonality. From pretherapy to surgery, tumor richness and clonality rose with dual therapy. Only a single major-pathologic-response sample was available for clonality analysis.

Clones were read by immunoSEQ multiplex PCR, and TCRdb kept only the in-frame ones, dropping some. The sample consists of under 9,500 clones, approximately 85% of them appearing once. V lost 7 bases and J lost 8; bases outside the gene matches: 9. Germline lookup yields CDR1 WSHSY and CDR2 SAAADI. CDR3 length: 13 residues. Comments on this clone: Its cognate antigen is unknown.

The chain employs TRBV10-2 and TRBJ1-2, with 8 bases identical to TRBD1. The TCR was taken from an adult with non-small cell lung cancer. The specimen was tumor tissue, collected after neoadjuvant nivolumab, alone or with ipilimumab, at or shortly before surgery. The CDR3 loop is CASTPGGRGGYTF. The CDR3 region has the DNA TGCGCCAGCACCCCAGGGGGCCGCGGGGGCTACACCTTC.